This entry lists 7 T cell receptor beta chains sequenced from one sample in a study of CD8 T cells in Susac syndrome. RNA was extracted with the RNeasy kit, and a quantity of roughly 0.5 to 1 ug was reverse transcribed using random hexamers. From the immunoSEQ multiplex PCR reads, TCRdb called clonotypes with MiXCR, one entry per CDR3 protein. The table records about 300,000 distinct CDR3 sequences, about 92% of them present only once. The sequencing sample was made of CD4+ T cells from PBMCs. Receptors originate from a human donor with multiple sclerosis.

The chain recombines TRBV7-3 with TRBJ2-7, with 9 positions matching TRBD2. Trimming at V came to 2 bases and at J to 2 bases, leaving 4 bases not matched to a gene. Germline V CDR1 and CDR2: SGHTA, FQGTGA. The CDR3 is made up of 15 amino acids. The CDR3 sequence: CASSLAGGQAYEQYF. In DNA, the CDR3 is TGTGCCAGCAGCTTAGCGGGGGGGCAGGCCTACGAGCAGTACTTC.

This chain's CDR3 is CASSRQGGAFF. For the CDR3, the DNA is TGTGCCAGCAGCCGACAGGGGGGAGCTTTCTTT. This chain connects TRBV6-6 to TRBJ1-1, with 9 bases identical to TRBD1. The CDR3 sequence is 11 residues long. Germline trimming cut 6 bases from V and 10 bases from J; bases unmatched to any gene: 3. CDR1 and CDR2 from the germline V gene are MNHNY and SVGAGI (reference sequence).

This sequence joins TRBV18 and TRBJ2-1; 7 positions agree with TRBD2. This CDR3 is 14 amino acids long. Trimming at V came to 0 bases and at J to 8 bases, leaving 4 bases not matched to a gene. The germline V gene encodes CDR1 KGHSH and CDR2 LQKENI. In DNA, the CDR3 is TGTGCCAGCTCACCACCGGGAGGGCGCGATGAGCAGTTCTTC. It is translated as CASSPPGGRDEQFF.

The chain uses TRBV7-6 and TRBJ1-1, with 8 bases aligning to TRBD1. With 5 bases clipped from V and 1 base from J, the junction kept 9 bases outside the gene matches. The CDR3 is 16 residues long. Per the germline V gene, CDR1 is SGHVS and CDR2 is FNYEAQ. DNA of the CDR3: TGTGCCAGCAGCCATCGGGCCGGGACAGGGAACACTGAAGCTTTCTTT. Its protein is CASSHRAGTGNTEAFF. The entire variable domain, with the rest obtained from reference TRBV7-6 and TRBJ1-1, is as follows: GAGVSQSPRYKVTKRGQDVALRCDPISGHVSLYWYRQALGQGPEFLTYFNYEAQQDKSGLPNDRFSAERPEGSISTLTIQRTEQRDSAMYRCASSHRAGTGNTEAFFGQGTRLTVV.

The chain has TRBV7-9 and TRBJ2-6, with a tentative D call TRBD2 (5 bases). This CDR3 is built from 17 residues. V was pared by 9 bases and J by 2 bases, with 20 bases between. Germline CDR1 reads SEHNR; CDR2 reads FQNEAQ (reference sequence). CDR3 nucleotides: TGTGCCAGTGAGGGCAGGCGATGGAAAACTGGGGCCAACGTCCTGACTTTC. It codes for CASEGRRWKTGANVLTF.

The gene calls are TRBV7-8 and TRBJ2-7; 11 bases map to TRBD2. V shed 3 bases, J shed 5 bases, and the junction held 15 bases outside the gene matches. Germline CDR1 reads SGHVS; CDR2 reads FQNEAQ. This CDR3 region has 18 residues. For the CDR3, the DNA is TGTGCCAGCAGCTTTGGCCTAGCGGGGGGCTGGACGTTGAACGAGCAGTACTTC. As protein: CASSFGLAGGWTLNEQYF. Combining the CDR3 with reference TRBV7-8 and TRBJ2-7 gives the whole variable domain GAGVSQSPRYKVAKRGQDVALRCDPISGHVSLFWYQQALGQGPEFLTYFQNEAQLDKSGLPSDRFFAERPEGSVSTLKIQRTQQEDSAVYLCASSFGLAGGWTLNEQYFGPGTRLTVT.

This chain uses TRBV9 with TRBJ2-5, with D perhaps TRBD1 or TRBD2 (6 bases each). Germline V gives CDR1 SGDLS, CDR2 YYNGEE. This CDR3 contains 12 residues. Trimming cost V 5 bases and J 5 bases, with 10 bases left between them. Here the CDR3 reads CASSRGGETQYF. Written as DNA, the CDR3 is TGTGCCAGCAGTCGAGGGGGGGAGACCCAGTACTTC.